This T cell receptor (beta chain) was sequenced during a study of blood T cell repertoires in COVID-19. V lost 3 bases and J lost 2; bases outside the gene matches: 13. In germline, CDR1 is SGHKS, CDR2 YYEKEE (reference sequence). The CDR3 is 18 amino acids. Clones were sequenced by immunoSEQ multiplex PCR, and TCRdb holds only the in-frame ones, with some missing. Counted here are some 380,000 clones, approximately 80% occurring once; the ten biggest clones make up roughly 1.1%. The chain couples TRBV5-5 to TRBJ2-3, with 9 bases that match TRBD2. The sequenced sample consisted of peripheral blood. The origin of this receptor is a human donor with acute or convalescent COVID-19. The donor label of this sample is uncertain. CDR3 loop: CASSSPRRGGLYTDTQYF. The CDR3 DNA sequence: TGTGCCAGCAGCTCCCCCCGGCGGGGGGGGCTTTACACAGATACGCAGTATTTT.